The 25 T cell receptor beta chains given below trace back to one sample, sequenced in a study of T cells expressing NK-cell markers. TCRdb re-analyzed the 5' RACE reads; it lists each CDR3 protein once, without DNA. Seen in this sample are 200,000 to 300,000 distinct CDR3 sequences; the ten most common clones hold roughly 4.2%. Sequenced: blood T cells: a sorted CD56 or NKG2C T cell subset, CD4+ or CD8+ T cells, or bulk PBMC T cells (not recorded which). Receptor source: a woman between 18 and 75 years old in good health.

The chain's CDR3 is CSARDQRDRAPTIYF. The chain uses TRBV20-1 and TRBJ1-3; no DNA is available, so the TRBD1 call from TCRdb remains unchecked. CDR3 length equals 15 residues. Germline CDR1 is DFQATT and CDR2 is SNEGSKA (reference sequence).

V usage is TRBV6-4 and J usage is TRBJ2-3; TCRdb calls TRBD2, which cannot be checked without DNA. Germline CDR1 and CDR2: MRHNA and SNTAGT. The CDR3 has 15 amino acids. The chain's CDR3 is CASKPAGLSTDTQYF.

The rearrangement joins TRBV20-1 to TRBJ2-3. The CDR3 consists of 11 residues. Germline loops: CDR1 DFQATT, CDR2 SNEGSKA (reference sequence). CDR3 residues: CSASGKDTQYF.

The chain links TRBV7-2 to TRBJ1-1; TCRdb's assignment of TRBD1 cannot be checked, as there is no DNA. The CDR3 length is 14 residues. Germline loops: CDR1 SGHTA, CDR2 FQGNSA. The CDR3 spells CASTRGGANTEAFF. Supplemented by reference TRBV7-2 and TRBJ1-1, the full variable domain reads GAGVSQSPSNKVTEKGKDVELRCDPISGHTALYWYRQSLGQGLEFLIYFQGNSAPDKSGLPSDRFSAERTGGSVSTLTIQRTQQEDSAVYLCASTRGGANTEAFFGQGTRLTVV.

The chain is built from TRBV29-1 and TRBJ1-1; there is no DNA to check the TCRdb D call of TRBD1. From germline, CDR1 is SQVTM and CDR2 ANQGSEA. The length of the CDR3 is 14 residues. CDR3: CSVVSGGTNTEAFF.

The chain links TRBV20-1 to TRBJ1-3; absent DNA, TCRdb's TRBD1 call cannot be checked. Germline-derived CDR1 and CDR2 are DFQATT and SNEGSKA (reference sequence). The CDR3 loop spans 14 amino acids. CDR3: CSASIGTGGDGIYF.

V and J are TRBV12-3 or TRBV12-4 and TRBJ2-3; without DNA, the TCRdb call of TRBD2 cannot be checked. The CDR3 is 17 residues long. The CDR3 sequence: CASIHLLAGGGTDTQYF.

V usage is TRBV5-1 and J usage is TRBJ1-4; TCRdb's D call, TRBD1, is unchecked because there is no DNA. The CDR3 spans 17 residues. Germline V gives CDR1 SGHRS, CDR2 YFSETQ. CDR3 region: CASSPVGRDYDNEKLFF. Drawing the rest from reference TRBV5-1 and TRBJ1-4, the complete variable domain is KAGVTQTPRYLIKTRGQQVTLSCSPISGHRSVSWYQQTPGQGLQFLFEYFSETQRNKGNFPGRFSGRQFSNSRSEMNVSTLELGDSALYLCASSPVGRDYDNEKLFFGSGTQLSVL.

V is TRBV25-1 and J is TRBJ2-2; TCRdb picks TRBD2, but there is no DNA to check that call. This CDR3 region has 18 residues. Germline V gives CDR1 MGHDK, CDR2 SYGVNS. This CDR3 is CASSEGLAGGIGTGELFF.

J is TRBJ2-5 and V is TRBV10-3; there is no DNA to check the TCRdb D call of TRBD2. This CDR3 comprises 14 residues. CDR1 and CDR2 from the germline V gene are ENHRY and SYGVKD. Here the CDR3 reads CAIRRGADRETQYF.

This chain uses TRBV7-2 with TRBJ1-6. CDR1 SGHTA and CDR2 FQGNSA come from the germline V gene. The CDR3 runs 13 residues. This CDR3 reads CASSLGPNSPLHF.

This chain links TRBV15 with TRBJ2-5. This CDR3 spans 12 amino acids. CDR1 LNHNV and CDR2 YYDKDF come from the germline V gene (reference sequence). The CDR3 loop is CATSRARETQYF.

The chain uses TRBV25-1 and TRBJ2-7; TCRdb calls TRBD1, which cannot be checked without DNA. CDR1 is MGHDK and CDR2 is SYGVNS in the germline V gene. The CDR3 runs to 15 residues. The CDR3 protein is CASRYDGTGVREQYF.

The chain has TRBV20-1 and TRBJ1-2; TCRdb names TRBD1, which stays unverified in the absence of DNA. Looked up from germline, CDR1 is DFQATT and CDR2 is SNEGSKA (reference sequence). The CDR3 runs 15 residues. CDR3 sequence reads: CSAPGQRGRGYGYTF.

V and J are TRBV25-1 and TRBJ1-4. Looked up from germline, CDR1 is MGHDK and CDR2 is SYGVNS. This CDR3 is 17 amino acids long. CDR3 loop: CASSDSMWEGGGEKLFF.

CDR3 sequence: CASNPRRTDTQYF. V and J are TRBV5-4 and TRBJ2-3; the TCRdb D gene call, TRBD1, has no DNA to confirm it. The CDR3 is made up of 13 amino acids. Germline V lookup: CDR1 SGHNT, CDR2 YYREEE (reference sequence).

The chain employs TRBV20-1 and TRBJ2-7; TCRdb's D call, TRBD1, is unchecked because there is no DNA. The CDR3 contains 13 residues. CDR1 DFQATT and CDR2 SNEGSKA come from the germline V gene (reference sequence). CDR3 sequence reads: CSAGGTGSYEQYF.

The J gene is TRBJ1-4, the V gene TRBV7-9. This CDR3 has 12 residues. Germline V gene lookup returns CDR1 SEHNR and CDR2 FQNEAQ (reference sequence). CDR3 sequence reads: CASSPPNEKLFF.

V gene TRBV20-1 combines with J gene TRBJ2-7; the D gene TCRdb calls, TRBD1, cannot be checked with no DNA. The CDR3 consists of 14 residues. CDR1 and CDR2 (germline): DFQATT, SNEGSKA (reference sequence). CDR3 sequence reads: CSTLKGDRASEQYF.

The chain carries TRBV20-1 and TRBJ1-4; the TCRdb call, TRBD1, lacks DNA for checking. The germline V gene has CDR1 DFQATT and CDR2 SNEGSKA (reference sequence). This CDR3 spans 14 amino acids. This CDR3 is CSVPLGGPAAELFF.

The chain recombines TRBV9 with TRBJ1-6. CDR1 is SGDLS, CDR2 YYNGEE, per germline. The CDR3 loop spans 14 amino acids. The CDR3 sequence: CASSSGGLDSPLHF.

The chain links TRBV5-4 to TRBJ2-2; TCRdb picks TRBD1, but there is no DNA to check that call. Germline lookup yields CDR1 SGHNT and CDR2 YYREEE (reference sequence). CDR3 length equals 16 residues. The CDR3 sequence is CASSVNRGLDTGELFF.

The gene calls are TRBV24-1 and TRBJ2-3; TCRdb selects TRBD1, and the lack of DNA leaves this call unchecked. The CDR3 spans 13 residues. Germline V gene data show CDR1 as KGHDR and CDR2 as SFDVKD. The CDR3 region is CATRQAGGDTQYF.

The chain has TRBV14 and TRBJ2-1; absent DNA, TCRdb's TRBD2 call cannot be checked. Germline loops: CDR1 SGHDN, CDR2 FVKESK. The CDR3 length is 14 residues. CDR3 amino acids: CASSQGQHRGGQFF.

The chain couples TRBV6-1 to TRBJ2-3. The germline V gene encodes CDR1 MNHNS and CDR2 SASEGT. The CDR3 has 15 amino acids. CDR3 residues: CASSGSRKGPDTQYF.